This TCR beta chain comes out of a study of lymphopenia after photon versus proton radiotherapy. This clone was seen a single time. The antigen remains unidentified. Assay used: immunoSEQ multiplex PCR; TCRdb lists only in-frame clones, some missing. The sample consists of some 25,000 clones, 90% of them appearing once. The CDR3 is 16 amino acids. Trimming pared 0 bases from V and 1 base from J, leaving 13 bases between. Per the germline V gene, CDR1 is MNHEY and CDR2 is SVGAGI. General study results and limits: Relative stability marked proton patients; photon patients lost diversity and naive cells.

The chain links TRBV6-5 to TRBJ2-7; a possible D gene is TRBD2 (6 bases). This receptor was obtained from a woman aged 45 to 65 with cholangiocarcinoma. Sequencing used peripheral blood, obtained from a patient treated with photon-based radiotherapy. The CDR3 region is CASSYSSDAGSYEQYF. CDR3 in DNA: TGTGCCAGCAGTTACTCTTCGGACGCGGGATCCTACGAGCAGTACTTC.